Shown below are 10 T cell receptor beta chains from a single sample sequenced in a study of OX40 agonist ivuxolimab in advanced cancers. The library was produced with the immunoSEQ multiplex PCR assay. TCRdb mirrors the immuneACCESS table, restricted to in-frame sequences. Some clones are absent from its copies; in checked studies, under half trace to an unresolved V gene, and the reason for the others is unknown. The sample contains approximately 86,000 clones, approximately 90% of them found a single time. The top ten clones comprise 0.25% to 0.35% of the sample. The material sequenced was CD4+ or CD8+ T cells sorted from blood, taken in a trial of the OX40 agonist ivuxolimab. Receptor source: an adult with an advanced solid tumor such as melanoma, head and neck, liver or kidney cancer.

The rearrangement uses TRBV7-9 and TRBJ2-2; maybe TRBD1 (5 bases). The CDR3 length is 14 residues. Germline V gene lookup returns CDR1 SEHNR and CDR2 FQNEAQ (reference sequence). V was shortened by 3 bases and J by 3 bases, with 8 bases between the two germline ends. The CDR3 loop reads CASSFLTDTGELFF. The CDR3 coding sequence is TGTGCCAGCAGCTTTTTGACAGACACCGGGGAGCTGTTTTTT.

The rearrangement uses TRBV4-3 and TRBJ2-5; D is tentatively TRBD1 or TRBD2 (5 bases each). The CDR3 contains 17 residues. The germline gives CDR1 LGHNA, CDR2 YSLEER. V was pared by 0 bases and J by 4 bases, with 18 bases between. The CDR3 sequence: CASSQERGLGGGETQYF. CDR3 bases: TGCGCCAGCAGCCAAGAAAGGGGCCTGGGTGGAGGAGAGACCCAGTACTTC.

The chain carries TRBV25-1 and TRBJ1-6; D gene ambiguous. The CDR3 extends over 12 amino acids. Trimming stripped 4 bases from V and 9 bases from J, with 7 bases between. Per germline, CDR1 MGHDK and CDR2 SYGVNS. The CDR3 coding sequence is TGTGCCAGCAGTGCTAACCTTTCACCCCTCCACTTT. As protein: CASSANLSPLHF.

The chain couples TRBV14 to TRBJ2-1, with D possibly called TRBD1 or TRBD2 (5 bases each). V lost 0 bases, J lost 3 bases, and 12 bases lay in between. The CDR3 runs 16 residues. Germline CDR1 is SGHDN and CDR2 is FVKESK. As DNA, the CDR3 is TGTGCCAGCAGCCAAGATTGGGGGTATGTCTACAATGAGCAGTTCTTC. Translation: CASSQDWGYVYNEQFF.

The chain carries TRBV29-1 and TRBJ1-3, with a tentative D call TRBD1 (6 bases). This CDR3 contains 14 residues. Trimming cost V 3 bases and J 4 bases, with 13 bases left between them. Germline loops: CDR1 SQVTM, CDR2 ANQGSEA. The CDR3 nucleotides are TGCAGCGTTGAGACCGGGGGCCACGGAAACACCATATATTTT. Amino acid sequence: CSVETGGHGNTIYF.

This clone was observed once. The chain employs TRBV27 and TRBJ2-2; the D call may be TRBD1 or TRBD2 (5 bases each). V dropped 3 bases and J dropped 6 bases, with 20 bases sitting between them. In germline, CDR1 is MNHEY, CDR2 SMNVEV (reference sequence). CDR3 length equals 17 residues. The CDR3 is CASSLAGTTLIAGELFF. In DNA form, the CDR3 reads TGTGCCAGCAGTTTGGCCGGGACCACACTTATTGCCGGGGAGCTGTTTTTT.

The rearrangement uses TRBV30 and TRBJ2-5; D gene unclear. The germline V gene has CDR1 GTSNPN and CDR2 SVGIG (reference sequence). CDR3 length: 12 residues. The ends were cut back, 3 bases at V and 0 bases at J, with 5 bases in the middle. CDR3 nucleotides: TGTGCCTGGAGACAAAACCAAGAGACCCAGTACTTC. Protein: CAWRQNQETQYF.

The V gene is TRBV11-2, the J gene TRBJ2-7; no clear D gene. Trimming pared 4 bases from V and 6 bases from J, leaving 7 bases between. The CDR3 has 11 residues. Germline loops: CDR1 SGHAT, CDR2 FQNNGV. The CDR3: CASSSTAEQYF. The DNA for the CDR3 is TGTGCCAGCAGCTCAACAGCCGAGCAGTACTTC.

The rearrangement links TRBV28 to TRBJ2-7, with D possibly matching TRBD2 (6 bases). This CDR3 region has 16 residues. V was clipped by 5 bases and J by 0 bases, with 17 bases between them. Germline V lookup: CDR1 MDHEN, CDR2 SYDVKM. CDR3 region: CASSPHRAGSSYEQYF. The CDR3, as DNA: TGTGCCAGCAGTCCCCATCGAGCGGGCAGCTCCTACGAGCAGTACTTC.

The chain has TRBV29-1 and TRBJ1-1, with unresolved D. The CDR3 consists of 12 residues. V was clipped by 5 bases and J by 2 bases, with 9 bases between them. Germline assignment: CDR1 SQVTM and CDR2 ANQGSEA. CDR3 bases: TGCAGCGTTCGTGTTTACAACACTGAAGCTTTCTTT. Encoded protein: CSVRVYNTEAFF.